Reported below is one TCR beta chain. The antigen is undetermined. Mismatch with germline at one junction end may stem from a read error. The data were taken from a study of T-cell reconstitution after alpha-beta-depleted transplantation in children. Study-level points and caveats: Two months or so post-transplant, alpha-beta T cells reportedly derived from several hundred expanded graft clones. T-cell counts and diversity at one year post-transplant came mainly from newly produced T cells.

Molecular barcoding with unique molecular identifiers was used for the TCRbeta library. TCRdb used MiXCR to reprocess the PCR reads, holding one entry per CDR3 protein. The table shows around 270,000 distinct CDR3 sequences, with around a tenth occurring only once. This CDR3 has 12 residues. The germline V gene has CDR1 SEHNR and CDR2 FQNEAQ (reference sequence). The sample here was PBMCs, taken before TCRalphabeta/CD19-depleted stem cell transplant. The chain has TRBV7-9 and TRBJ2-5; TRBD1 matches at 9 bases. The clonotype originates from a boy under two years old with acute myeloid leukemia, due to receive a stem cell transplant. The CDR3 protein is CASSYLTGGRNF. CDR3 sequence (DNA): TGTGCCAGCAGCTACCTTACAGGGGGCAGGAACTTC.